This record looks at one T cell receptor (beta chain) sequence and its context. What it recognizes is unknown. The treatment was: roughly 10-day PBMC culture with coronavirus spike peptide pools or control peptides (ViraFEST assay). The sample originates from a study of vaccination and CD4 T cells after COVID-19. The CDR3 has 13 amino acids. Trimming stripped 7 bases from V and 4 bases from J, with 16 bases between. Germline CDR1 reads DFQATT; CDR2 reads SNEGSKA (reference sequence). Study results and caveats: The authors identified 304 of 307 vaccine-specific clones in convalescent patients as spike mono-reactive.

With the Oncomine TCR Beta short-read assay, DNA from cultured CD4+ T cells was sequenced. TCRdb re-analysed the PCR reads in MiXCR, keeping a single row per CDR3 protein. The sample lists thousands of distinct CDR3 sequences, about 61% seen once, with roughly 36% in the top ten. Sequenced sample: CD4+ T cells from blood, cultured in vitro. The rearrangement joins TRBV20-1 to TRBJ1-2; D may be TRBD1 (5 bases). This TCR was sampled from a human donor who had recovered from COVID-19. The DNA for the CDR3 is TGCAGTGTTGCGGAGCGGGGCGGCTATGGCTACACCTTC. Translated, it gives CSVAERGGYGYTF.